This section outlines one T cell receptor (beta chain) sequence together with its context. Participants' own reports of clinical history determined their cohort assignment. This entry is derived from a study of blood T cell repertoires in COVID-19. Study at large: Samples representing acute and convalescent COVID-19 were sourced from the United States, Italy and Spain. Sources were T cells, B-cell-depleted T cells, or PBMCs; the material itself was cDNA or gDNA.

There are 14 residues in the CDR3. Trimming removed 5 bases from V and 4 bases from J; junction bases left unmatched: 3. The germline V gene has CDR1 MNHEY and CDR2 SVGEGT. In the authors' methods: Estimation of nucleated cell counts was performed using reference gene primer amplification. Data came from immunoSEQ multiplex PCR; TCRdb stores just in-frame clones and leaves some out. Clone size and V and J calls were adopted from that table, with D and trimming inferred from the DNA. The repertoire has 300,000 to 500,000 clones, 88% of them found once; the top ten carry over 0.9%. The clonotype was recovered from a woman younger than 45 with acute COVID-19. Material for sequencing was PBMCs or T cells enriched from blood (not recorded which). The chain joins TRBV6-2 or TRBV6-3 to TRBJ2-2; 8 nucleotides match TRBD1. The CDR3 spells CASSDRGGTGELFF. In DNA, the CDR3 is TGTGCCAGCAGTGACAGGGGTGGCACCGGGGAGCTGTTTTTT.